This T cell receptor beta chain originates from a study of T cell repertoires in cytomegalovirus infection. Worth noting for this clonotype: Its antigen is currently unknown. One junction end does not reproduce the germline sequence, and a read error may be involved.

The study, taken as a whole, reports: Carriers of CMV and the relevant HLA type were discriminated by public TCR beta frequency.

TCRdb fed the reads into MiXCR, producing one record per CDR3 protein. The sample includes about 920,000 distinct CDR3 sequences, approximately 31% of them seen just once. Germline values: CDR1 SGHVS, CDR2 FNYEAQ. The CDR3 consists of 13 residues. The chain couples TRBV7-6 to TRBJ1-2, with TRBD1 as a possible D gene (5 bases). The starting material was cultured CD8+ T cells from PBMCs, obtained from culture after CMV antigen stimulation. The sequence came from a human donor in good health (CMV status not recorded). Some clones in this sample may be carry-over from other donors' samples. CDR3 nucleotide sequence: TGTGCCAGCAGATTAGACAGTTACTATGGCTACACCTTC. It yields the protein CASRLDSYYGYTF.